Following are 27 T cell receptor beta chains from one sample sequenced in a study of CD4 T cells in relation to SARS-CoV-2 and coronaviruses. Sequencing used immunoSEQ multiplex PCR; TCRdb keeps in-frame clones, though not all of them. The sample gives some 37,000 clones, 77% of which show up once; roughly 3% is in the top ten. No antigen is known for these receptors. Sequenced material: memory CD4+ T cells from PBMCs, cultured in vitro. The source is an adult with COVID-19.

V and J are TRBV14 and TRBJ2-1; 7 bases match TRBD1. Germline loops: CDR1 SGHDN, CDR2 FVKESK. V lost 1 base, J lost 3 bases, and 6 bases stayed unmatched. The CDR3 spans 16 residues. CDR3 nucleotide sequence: TGTGCCAGCAGCCAAGTTAAGGGGGCCCTCTACAATGAGCAGTTCTTC. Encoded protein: CASSQVKGALYNEQFF. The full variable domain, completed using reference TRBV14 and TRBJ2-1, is EAGVTQFPSHSVIEKGQTVTLRCDPISGHDNLYWYRRVMGKEIKFLLHFVKESKQDESGMPNNRFLAERTGGTYSTLKVQPAELEDSGVYFCASSQVKGALYNEQFFGPGTRLTVL.

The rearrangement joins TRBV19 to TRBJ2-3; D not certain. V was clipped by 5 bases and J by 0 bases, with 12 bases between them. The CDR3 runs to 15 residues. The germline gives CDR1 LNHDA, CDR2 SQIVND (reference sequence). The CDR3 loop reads CASSLYTASTDTQYF. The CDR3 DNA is TGTGCCAGTAGTTTATATACGGCTAGCACAGATACGCAGTATTTT.

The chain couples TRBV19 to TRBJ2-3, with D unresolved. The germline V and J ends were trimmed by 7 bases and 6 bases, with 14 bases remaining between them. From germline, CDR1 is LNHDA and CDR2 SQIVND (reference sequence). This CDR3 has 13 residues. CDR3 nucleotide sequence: TGTGCCAGTAACGAAAACGTCAGGGATACGCAGTATTTT. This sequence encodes CASNENVRDTQYF.

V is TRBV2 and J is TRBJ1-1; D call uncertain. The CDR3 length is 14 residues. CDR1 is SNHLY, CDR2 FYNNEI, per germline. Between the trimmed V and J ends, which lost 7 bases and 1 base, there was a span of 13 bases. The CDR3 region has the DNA TGTGCCAGCAATTCCGCAGCTCCGAACACTGAAGCTTTCTTT. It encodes CASNSAAPNTEAFF.

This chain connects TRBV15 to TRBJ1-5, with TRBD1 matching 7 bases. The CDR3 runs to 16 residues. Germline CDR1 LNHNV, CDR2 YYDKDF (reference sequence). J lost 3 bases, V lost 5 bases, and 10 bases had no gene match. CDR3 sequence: CATSGRDRAINQPQHF. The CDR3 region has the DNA TGTGCCACCAGCGGACGAGACAGGGCCATCAATCAGCCCCAGCATTTT.

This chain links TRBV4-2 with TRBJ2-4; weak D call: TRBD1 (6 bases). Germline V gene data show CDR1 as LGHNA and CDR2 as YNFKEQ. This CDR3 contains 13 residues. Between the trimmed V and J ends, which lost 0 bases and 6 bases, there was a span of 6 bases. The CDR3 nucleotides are TGTGCCAGCAGCCAAGACAGGGGAAACATTCAGTACTTC. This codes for CASSQDRGNIQYF.

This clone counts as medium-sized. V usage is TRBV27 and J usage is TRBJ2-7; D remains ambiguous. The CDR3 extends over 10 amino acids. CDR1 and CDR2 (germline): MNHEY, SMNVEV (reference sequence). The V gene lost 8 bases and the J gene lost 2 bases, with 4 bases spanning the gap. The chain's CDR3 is CASGTYEQYF. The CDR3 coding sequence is TGTGCCAGCGGAACCTACGAGCAGTACTTC.

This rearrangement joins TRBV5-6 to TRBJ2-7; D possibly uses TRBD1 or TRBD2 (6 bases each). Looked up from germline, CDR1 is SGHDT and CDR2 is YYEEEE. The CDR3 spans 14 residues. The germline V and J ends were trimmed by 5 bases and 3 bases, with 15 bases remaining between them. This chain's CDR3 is CASSRGLRGYEQYF. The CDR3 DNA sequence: TGTGCCAGCAGTCGGGGGCTTCGAGGCTACGAGCAGTACTTC.

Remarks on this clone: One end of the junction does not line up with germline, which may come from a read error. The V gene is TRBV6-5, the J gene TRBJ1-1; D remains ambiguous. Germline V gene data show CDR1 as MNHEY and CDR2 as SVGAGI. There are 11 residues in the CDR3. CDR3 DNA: TGTGCCAGCATTATGAACACTGAAGTTTTCTTT. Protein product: CASIMNTEVFF.

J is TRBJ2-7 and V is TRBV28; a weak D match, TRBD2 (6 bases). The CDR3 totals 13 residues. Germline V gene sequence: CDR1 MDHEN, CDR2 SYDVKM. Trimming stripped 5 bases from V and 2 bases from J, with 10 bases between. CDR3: CASSGTPAYEQYF. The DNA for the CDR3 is TGTGCCAGCAGTGGGACTCCGGCCTACGAGCAGTACTTC.

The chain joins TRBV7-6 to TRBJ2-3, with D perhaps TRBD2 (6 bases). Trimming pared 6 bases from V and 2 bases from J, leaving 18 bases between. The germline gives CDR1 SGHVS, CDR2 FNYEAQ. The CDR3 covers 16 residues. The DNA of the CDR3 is TGTGCCAGCAGTTTACAAACTAGCCCTATCACAGATACGCAGTATTTT. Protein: CASSLQTSPITDTQYF. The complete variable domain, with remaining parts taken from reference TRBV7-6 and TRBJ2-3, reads GAGVSQSPRYKVTKRGQDVALRCDPISGHVSLYWYRQALGQGPEFLTYFNYEAQQDKSGLPNDRFSAERPEGSISTLTIQRTEQRDSAMYRCASSLQTSPITDTQYFGPGTRLTVL.

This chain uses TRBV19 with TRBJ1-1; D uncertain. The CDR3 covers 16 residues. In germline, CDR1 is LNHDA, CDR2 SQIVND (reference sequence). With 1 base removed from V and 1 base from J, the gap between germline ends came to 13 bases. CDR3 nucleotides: TGTGCCAGTAGTATAGCCCAAGGGAAGAGGAACACTGAAGCTTTCTTT. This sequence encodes CASSIAQGKRNTEAFF. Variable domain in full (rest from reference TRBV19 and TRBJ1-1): DGGITQSPKYLFRKEGQNVTLSCEQNLNHDAMYWYRQDPGQGLRLIYYSQIVNDFQKGDIAEGYSVSREKKESFPLTVTSAQKNPTAFYLCASSIAQGKRNTEAFFGQGTRLTVV.

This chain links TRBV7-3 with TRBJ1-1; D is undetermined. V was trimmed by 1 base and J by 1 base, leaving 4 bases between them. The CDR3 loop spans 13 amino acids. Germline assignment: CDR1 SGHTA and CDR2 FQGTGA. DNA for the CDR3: TGTGCCAGCAGCTTAATCCGGAACACTGAAGCTTTCTTT. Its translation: CASSLIRNTEAFF. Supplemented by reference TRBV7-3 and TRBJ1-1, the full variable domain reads GAGVSQTPSNKVTEKGKYVELRCDPISGHTALYWYRQSLGQGPEFLIYFQGTGAADDSGLPNDRFFAVRPEGSVSTLKIQRTERGDSAVYLCASSLIRNTEAFFGQGTRLTVV.

Written as DNA, the CDR3 is TGTGCCAGCTCACCTGAATCCACAGATACGCAGTATTTT. Translating gives CASSPESTDTQYF. The chain couples TRBV18 to TRBJ2-3; D uncertain. V dropped 3 bases and J dropped 2 bases, with 6 bases sitting between them. The V gene's germline CDR1 is KGHSH and CDR2 LQKENI. This CDR3 is built from 13 residues.

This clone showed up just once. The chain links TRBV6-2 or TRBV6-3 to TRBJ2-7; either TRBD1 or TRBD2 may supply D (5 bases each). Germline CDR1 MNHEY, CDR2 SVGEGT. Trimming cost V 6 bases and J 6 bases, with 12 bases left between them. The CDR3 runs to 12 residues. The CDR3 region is CASSPGPPEQYF. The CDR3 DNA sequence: TGTGCCAGCAGCCCGGGACCACCCGAGCAGTACTTC.

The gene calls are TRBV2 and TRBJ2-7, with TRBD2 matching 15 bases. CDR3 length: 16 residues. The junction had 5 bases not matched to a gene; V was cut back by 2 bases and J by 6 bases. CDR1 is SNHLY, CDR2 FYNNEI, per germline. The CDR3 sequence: CASSERGGLAGGEQYF. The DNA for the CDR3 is TGTGCCAGCAGTGAAAGAGGGGGACTAGCGGGAGGCGAGCAGTACTTC.

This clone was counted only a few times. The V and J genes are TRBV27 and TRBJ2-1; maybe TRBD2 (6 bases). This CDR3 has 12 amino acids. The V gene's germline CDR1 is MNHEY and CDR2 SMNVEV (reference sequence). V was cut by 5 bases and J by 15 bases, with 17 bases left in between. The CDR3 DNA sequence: TGTGCCAGCAGTGAGACTAGTAATAAACCGTTCTTC. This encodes CASSETSNKPFF.

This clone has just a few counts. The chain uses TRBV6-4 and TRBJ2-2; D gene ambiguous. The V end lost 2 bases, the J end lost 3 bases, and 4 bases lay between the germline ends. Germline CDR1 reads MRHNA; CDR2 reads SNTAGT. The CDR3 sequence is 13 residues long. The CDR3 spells CASSDRDTGELFF. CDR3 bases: TGTGCCAGCAGTGACAGGGACACCGGGGAGCTGTTTTTT.

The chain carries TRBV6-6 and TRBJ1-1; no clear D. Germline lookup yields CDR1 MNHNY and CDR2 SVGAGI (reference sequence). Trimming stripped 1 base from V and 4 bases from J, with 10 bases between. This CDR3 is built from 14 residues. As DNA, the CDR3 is TGTGCCAGCAGTTACTTGGGATATAGCACTGAAGCTTTCTTT. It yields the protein CASSYLGYSTEAFF.

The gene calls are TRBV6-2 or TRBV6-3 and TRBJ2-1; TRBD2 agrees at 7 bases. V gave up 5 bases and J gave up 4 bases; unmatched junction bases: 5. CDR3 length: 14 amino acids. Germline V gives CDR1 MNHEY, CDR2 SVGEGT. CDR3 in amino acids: CASSLGGEYNEQFF. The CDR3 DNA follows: TGTGCCAGCAGTCTGGGGGGGGAGTACAATGAGCAGTTCTTC.

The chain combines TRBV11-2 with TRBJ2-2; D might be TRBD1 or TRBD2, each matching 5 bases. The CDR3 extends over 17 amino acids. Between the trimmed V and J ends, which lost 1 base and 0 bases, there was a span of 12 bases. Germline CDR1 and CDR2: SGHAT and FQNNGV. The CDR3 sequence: CASSLGRGGANTGELFF. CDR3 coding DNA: TGTGCCAGCAGCTTAGGTCGTGGGGGAGCGAACACCGGGGAGCTGTTTTTT. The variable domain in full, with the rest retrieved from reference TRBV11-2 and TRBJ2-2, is EAGVAQSPRYKIIEKRQSVAFWCNPISGHATLYWYQQILGQGPKLLIQFQNNGVVDDSQLPKDRFSAERLKGVDSTLKIQPAKLEDSAVYLCASSLGRGGANTGELFFGEGSRLTVL.

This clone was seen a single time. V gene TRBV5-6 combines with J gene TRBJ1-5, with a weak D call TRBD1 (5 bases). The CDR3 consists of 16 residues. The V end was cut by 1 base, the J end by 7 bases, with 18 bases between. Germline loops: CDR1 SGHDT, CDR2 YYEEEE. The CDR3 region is CASSLYDRNSPQPQHF. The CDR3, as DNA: TGTGCCAGCAGCTTGTATGACAGAAATTCACCCCAGCCCCAGCATTTT.

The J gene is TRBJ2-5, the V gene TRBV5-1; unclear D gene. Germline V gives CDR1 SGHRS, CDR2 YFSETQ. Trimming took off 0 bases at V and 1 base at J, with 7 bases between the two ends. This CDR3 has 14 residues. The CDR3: CASSLGQAQETQYF. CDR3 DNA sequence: TGCGCCAGCAGCTTGGGTCAGGCCCAAGAGACCCAGTACTTC.

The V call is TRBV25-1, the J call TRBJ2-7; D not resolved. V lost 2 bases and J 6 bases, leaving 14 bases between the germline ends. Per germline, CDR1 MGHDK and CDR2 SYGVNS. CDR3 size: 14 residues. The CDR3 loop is CASSENPPPSEQYF. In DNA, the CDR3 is TGTGCCAGCAGTGAAAACCCCCCCCCGTCCGAGCAGTACTTC.

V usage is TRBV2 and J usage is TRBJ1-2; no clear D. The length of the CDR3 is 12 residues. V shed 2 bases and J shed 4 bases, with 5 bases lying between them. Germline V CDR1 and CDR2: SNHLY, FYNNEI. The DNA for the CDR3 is TGTGCCAGCAGTGAACGGTCCTATGGCTACACCTTC. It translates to CASSERSYGYTF.

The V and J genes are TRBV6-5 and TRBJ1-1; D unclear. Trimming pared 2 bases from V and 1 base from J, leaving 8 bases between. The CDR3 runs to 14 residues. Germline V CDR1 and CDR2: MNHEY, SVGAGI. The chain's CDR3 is CASSYGVGNTEAFF. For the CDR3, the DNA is TGTGCCAGCAGTTACGGGGTTGGGAACACTGAAGCTTTCTTT.

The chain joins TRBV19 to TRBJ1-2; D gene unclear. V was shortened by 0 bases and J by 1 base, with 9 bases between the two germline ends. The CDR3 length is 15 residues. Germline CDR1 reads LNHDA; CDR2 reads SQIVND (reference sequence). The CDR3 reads CASSIDHRGNYGYTF. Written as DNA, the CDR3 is TGTGCCAGTAGTATAGATCATCGGGGTAACTATGGCTACACCTTC.